Each of the 9 T cell receptor beta chains below was sequenced from the same sample in a study of cytomegalovirus exposure and HLA in healthy donors. Produced via immunoSEQ multiplex PCR; TCRdb's table is partial and in-frame only. This sample has 100,000 to 150,000 clones; about 93% occur once, and the top ten carry 1% to 1.5%. The sample comprised PBMCs. The receptor set was obtained from a woman aged 18-35 years in good health and CMV-seronegative.

The chain carries TRBV28 and TRBJ1-4; D is uncertain. V dropped 5 bases and J dropped 10 bases, with 14 bases sitting between them. The CDR3 has 13 residues. Germline lookup yields CDR1 MDHEN and CDR2 SYDVKM. The CDR3 sequence: CASSHPKTAKLFF. Written as DNA, the CDR3 is TGTGCCAGCAGTCATCCCAAAACAGCAAAACTGTTTTTT.

V is TRBV30 and J is TRBJ2-1, with D possibly being TRBD2 (7 bases). The CDR3 is 13 amino acids. Trimming left V 8 bases short and J 4 bases short, with 15 bases between. The germline CDR1 and CDR2 sequences are GTSNPN and SVGIG (reference sequence). The CDR3 DNA sequence: TGTGCCACCTGGACAGCGGGATACAATGAGCAGTTCTTC. Amino acid sequence: CATWTAGYNEQFF.

This clone showed up just once. The chain recombines TRBV27 with TRBJ2-5, with D perhaps TRBD2 (5 bases). This CDR3 region has 12 residues. V lost 6 bases to trimming and J lost 3 bases, with 8 bases between them. Germline CDR1 and CDR2: MNHEY and SMNVEV (reference sequence). CDR3 bases: TGTGCCAGCAGAGGACTTGAAGAGACCCAGTACTTC. Its translation is CASRGLEETQYF.

This chain's CDR3 is CASSLVTHGTDTQYF. As DNA, the CDR3 is TGTGCCAGCAGCTTGGTGACTCACGGCACAGATACGCAGTATTTT. J is TRBJ2-3 and V is TRBV5-8; D gene uncertain. The CDR3 consists of 15 residues. Germline CDR1 and CDR2: SGHTS and YDEGEE. Trimming left V 0 bases short and J 1 base short, with 9 bases between. The entire variable domain, with the rest obtained from reference TRBV5-8 and TRBJ2-3, is as follows: EAGVTQSPTHLIKTRGQQATLRCSPISGHTSVYWYQQALGLGLQFLLWYDEGEERNRGNFPPRFSGRQFPNYSSELNVNALELEDSALYLCASSLVTHGTDTQYFGPGTRLTVL.

In DNA form, the CDR3 reads TGTGCCAGCAGTTTGGGGACAGGCAATGGCTACACCTTC. This translates into CASSLGTGNGYTF. This chain connects TRBV28 to TRBJ1-2; 8 positions match TRBD1. V shed 3 bases and J 6 bases; nucleotides not matched to a gene: 3. This CDR3 comprises 13 residues. Germline V gene lookup returns CDR1 MDHEN and CDR2 SYDVKM.

The gene calls are TRBV2 and TRBJ2-5, with a possible D match to TRBD1 (6 bases). Trimming took off 3 bases at V and 3 bases at J, with 14 bases between the two ends. Germline assignment: CDR1 SNHLY and CDR2 FYNNEI. The CDR3 is 15 residues long. The CDR3 bases are TGTGCCAGCAGTGACCCTGGGGGCAGAAAAGAGACCCAGTACTTC. Translating gives CASSDPGGRKETQYF. Drawing the rest from reference TRBV2 and TRBJ2-5, the complete variable domain is EPEVTQTPSHQVTQMGQEVILRCVPISNHLYFYWYRQILGQKVEFLVSFYNNEISEKSEIFDDQFSVERPDGSNFTLKIRSTKLEDSAMYFCASSDPGGRKETQYFGPGTRLLVL.

Only one count was recorded for this clone. The same CDR3 is also encoded by other DNA sequences in this sample. The gene calls are TRBV6-5 and TRBJ1-1, with D possibly being TRBD1 (5 bases). This CDR3 comprises 12 residues. Germline CDR1 is MNHEY and CDR2 is SVGAGI. Trimming took 5 bases from V and 5 from J, leaving 9 bases between them. CDR3 amino acids: CASSPQGTEAFF. DNA for the CDR3: TGTGCCAGCAGTCCTCAGGGAACTGAAGCTTTCTTT.

The gene calls are TRBV4-1 and TRBJ2-5; D is possibly TRBD2 (5 bases). This CDR3 contains 14 residues. Per the germline V gene, CDR1 is MGHRA and CDR2 is YSYEKL. V lost 2 bases to trimming and J lost 0 bases, with 7 bases between them. The DNA for the CDR3 is TGCGCCAGCAGCCAACTCGGGAACCAAGAGACCCAGTACTTC. Protein sequence: CASSQLGNQETQYF.

Only one count was recorded for this clone. The J gene is TRBJ2-2, the V gene TRBV10-3; unclear D gene. The CDR3 runs to 11 residues. V was shortened by 4 bases and J by 6 bases, with 3 bases between the two germline ends. Germline V gene sequence: CDR1 ENHRY, CDR2 SYGVKD. The CDR3 sequence is CAISAAGELFF. The CDR3 coding sequence is TGTGCCATCAGTGCAGCCGGGGAGCTGTTTTTT.